This T cell receptor beta chain was found in a study of T cells in Graves' hyperthyroidism and ophthalmopathy. This clonotype occurred many times. What was amplified from RNA transcripts were TCR beta CDR3 regions. During a first-round RT-PCR of the TCR CDR3, the HTBI primer set was used. TCRdb called the multiplex PCR reads again in MiXCR, with one record for every CDR3 protein. The sample contains hundreds of thousands of distinct CDR3 sequences, 11% to 15% of which appear only once. The study based diagnoses on clinical symptoms, serum thyroxine and TRAb, thyroid ultrasound and orbital computed tomography. This sequence was found in a woman aged 40 to 50 with Graves' hyperthyroidism. The sample taken for sequencing was blood.

CDR3: CSARHLLASSYNEQFF. For the CDR3, the DNA is TGCAGTGCTAGACACTTGCTAGCTAGCTCCTACAATGAGCAGTTCTTC. V gene TRBV20-1 combines with J gene TRBJ2-1; perhaps TRBD2 as D (5 bases). Trimming pared 2 bases from V and 0 bases from J, leaving 14 bases between. The CDR3 consists of 16 residues. Germline V CDR1 and CDR2: DFQATT, SNEGSKA (reference sequence).